This TCR beta chain was obtained from a study of blood T cell repertoires in COVID-19. As for the study in general: The samples span acute and convalescent COVID-19 from the United States, Italy and Spain. In each case, the material was cDNA or gDNA derived from T cells, B-cell-depleted T cells, or PBMCs.

Original handling: Amplification of reference gene primers was used by the study to estimate nucleated cell counts. Repertoires were generated with immunoSEQ multiplex PCR, while TCRdb's copy carries only in-frame clones and drops some. That table is the source of V, J and clone size, and D and trimming were worked out from the DNA. The top ten clones hold 11% of a sample with more than 80,000 clones, around 90% of them seen once. V lost 3 bases and J lost 1; bases outside the gene matches: 12. This CDR3 has 19 residues. This TCR came from an elderly man with acute or convalescent COVID-19. The chain links TRBV23-1 to TRBJ2-3, with 11 nucleotides matching TRBD2. TRBV23-1 is an open reading frame, and its role is uncertain. Sequencing was done on a sample of peripheral blood. The CDR3 protein is CASSHPRGSGGGRTDTQYF. The CDR3 bases are TGCGCCAGCAGTCACCCCCGGGGTAGCGGGGGGGGCCGCACAGATACGCAGTATTTT.